The present entry profiles one TCR beta chain with its context. This sample was included in a study of shared clonotypes between healthy human individuals. CDR1 is MDHEN and CDR2 is SYDVKM in the germline V gene. Trimming removed 3 bases from V and 8 bases from J, with 16 bases in between. There are 15 residues in the CDR3. Naive CD8 cells lacked CD45RO and underwent positive selection for CCR7, leaving out terminally differentiated effector memory CD45RA+ cells. Profiled with immunoSEQ multiplex PCR; TCRdb holds only in-frame clones, not every one. The table lists millions of clones, 85% to 95% of them singletons.

The source is a man aged 18 to 35 in good health. Some clones in this sample may be carry-over from other donors' samples. Sample: naive CD8+ T cells from PBMCs. The J gene is TRBJ1-4, the V gene TRBV28; tentative D call: TRBD1 (5 bases). The CDR3 DNA follows: TGTGCCAGCAGTTTCCGGATAGGGGCATGGGAAAAACTGTTTTTT. Residues: CASSFRIGAWEKLFF.